The clone carrying this TCR beta chain is labeled medium-sized based on frequency. One tube held mixed TRB-A and TRB-B primer pools for touch-down PCR. TCRdb reprocessed the multiplex PCR reads and reports one entry per CDR3 protein, with no DNA. Here the sample table reports 5,500 to 6,000 distinct CDR3 sequences. The germline gives CDR1 SQVTM, CDR2 ANQGSEA. The CDR3 length is 17 residues. Each sample's input was 250 ng genomic DNA, 30,000 to 45,000 genome equivalents. This specimen comes from a study of T cell clusters in autoimmune cytopenias. These same records also appear under a second study, on T cell repertoires in aging, cancer and after chemotherapy.

The TCR comes from a human donor in good health. The source material was peripheral blood. The gene calls are TRBV29-1 and TRBJ2-7; TCRdb lists TRBD2, though no DNA is available to test this call. The chain's CDR3 is CSASLRASGRAAYEQYF.